The next 22 T cell receptor beta chains were all read from a single sample in a study of glioma-infiltrating T cells after dendritic cell vaccination (dated by TCRdb to about 2016). The library was made by the immunoSEQ multiplex PCR assay. TCRdb holds this immuneACCESS table with in-frame rearrangements only. Some clones are missing; in checked studies, unresolved V genes explain under half, and the rest has no known cause. The sample data list about 87,000 clones, and 80% to 85% of these were observed just once. Under 8% of the sample lies in the top ten. The sample's time point label, in plain terms: after dendritic cell vaccination, including at tumor progression/relapse. Sequencing was performed on blood, taken after dendritic cell vaccination. These receptors originate from a human donor with glioblastoma.

For this clone: The same CDR3 is also encoded by other DNA sequences in this sample. The chain employs TRBV7-9 and TRBJ2-5; D not certain. Germline loops: CDR1 SEHNR, CDR2 FQNEAQ (reference sequence). Trimming cost V 4 bases and J 0 bases, with 3 bases left between them. The CDR3 covers 12 residues. CDR3 sequence reads: CASSYYQETQYF. DNA of the CDR3: TGTGCCAGCAGCTACTACCAAGAGACCCAGTACTTC.

Comments on this clone: Distinct nucleotide sequences in the sample also encode this CDR3. The chain combines TRBV29-1 with TRBJ1-2, with 9 bases that match TRBD1. Trimming took 3 bases from V and 7 from J; bases not matched to a gene: 6. CDR1 is SQVTM and CDR2 is ANQGSEA in the germline V gene. The CDR3 totals 13 residues. CDR3 DNA sequence: TGCAGCGTTGACCCACAGGGGGCCCGTGGCTACACCTTC. Amino acids: CSVDPQGARGYTF.

This clone was seen a single time. The chain joins TRBV5-1 to TRBJ2-5; 11 positions agree with TRBD2. V shed 0 bases and J 5 bases; nucleotides not matched to a gene: 15. This CDR3 is built from 19 residues. The V gene's germline CDR1 is SGHRS and CDR2 YFSETQ. CDR3 residues: CASSLGKGPLAGVRETQYF. Here the CDR3 DNA reads TGCGCCAGCAGCTTGGGGAAGGGCCCACTAGCGGGGGTGCGTGAGACCCAGTACTTC.

In this sample, this clone turned up a few times. V gene TRBV5-6 combines with J gene TRBJ2-1; 8 positions match TRBD2. CDR1 SGHDT and CDR2 YYEEEE come from the germline V gene. The J segment lost 2 bases and the V segment lost 4 bases, leaving 14 bases of the junction unmatched. This CDR3 region has 18 residues. CDR3 protein: CASSLIRRGAGTYNEQFF. In nucleotides, the CDR3 is TGTGCCAGCAGCCTGATCCGGCGGGGGGCCGGAACCTACAATGAGCAGTTCTTC.

Only one count was recorded for this clone. The genes are TRBV5-1 and TRBJ2-1; D may be TRBD2 (5 bases). V was cut by 4 bases and J by 5 bases, with 13 bases left in between. This CDR3 comprises 14 residues. Germline V gives CDR1 SGHRS, CDR2 YFSETQ. The CDR3 loop is CASSPGLINNEQFF. The CDR3 region has the DNA TGCGCCAGCAGCCCAGGACTGATCAACAATGAGCAGTTCTTC.

The chain employs TRBV29-1 and TRBJ2-6; TRBD2 agrees at 7 bases. In germline, CDR1 is SQVTM, CDR2 ANQGSEA. CDR3 length: 14 residues. V lost 4 bases and J lost 1; bases outside the gene matches: 1. The CDR3 DNA sequence: TGCAGCGTTGGAGCGGGGTCTGGGGCCAACGTCCTGACTTTC. It is translated as CSVGAGSGANVLTF.

The chain joins TRBV19 to TRBJ1-3; D uncertain. The CDR3 runs 15 residues. Trimming shortened V by 7 bases and J by 0 bases, and 13 bases separated the two germline ends. Germline V gene data show CDR1 as LNHDA and CDR2 as SQIVND (reference sequence). The CDR3 sequence is CASKKAADSGNTIYF. Here the CDR3 DNA reads TGTGCCAGTAAGAAGGCGGCAGACTCTGGAAACACCATATATTTT.

V usage is TRBV2 and J usage is TRBJ2-7; TRBD1 agrees at 11 bases. The CDR3 length is 14 residues. With V trimmed by 6 bases and J by 0 bases, 1 base remained unmatched. Germline values: CDR1 SNHLY, CDR2 FYNNEI. CDR3 nucleotide sequence: TGTGCCAGCAGCGGACAGGGGGCCTCCTACGAGCAGTACTTC. Translation: CASSGQGASYEQYF.

This clone has only one observation. The chain couples TRBV2 to TRBJ1-2, with 9 bases fitting TRBD1. J was trimmed by 7 bases and V by 9 bases; bases with no gene match: 12. Per the germline V gene, CDR1 is SNHLY and CDR2 is FYNNEI. The CDR3 has 14 amino acids. In DNA form, the CDR3 reads TGTGCCAGTCTGAGGGGACAGGGCCTTCTTGGCTACACCTTC. Translation: CASLRGQGLLGYTF.

V and J are TRBV7-8 and TRBJ2-3; maybe TRBD2 (6 bases). Germline V gene data show CDR1 as SGHVS and CDR2 as FQNEAQ. The CDR3 is 17 amino acids. V was pared by 0 bases and J by 4 bases, with 17 bases between. The CDR3 is CASSLAEFAGRPDTQYF. In nucleotides, the CDR3 is TGTGCCAGCAGCTTAGCGGAGTTTGCAGGGAGGCCAGATACGCAGTATTTT.

The sample holds one count of this clone. V and J are TRBV25-1 and TRBJ1-2, with a weak D call TRBD1 (5 bases). The CDR3 spans 15 residues. V was cut by 5 bases and J by 7 bases, with 20 bases left in between. The germline gives CDR1 MGHDK, CDR2 SYGVNS. In DNA, the CDR3 is TGTGCCAGCAGTCCCCCGGGGGGGACGGAAGGTGGCTACACCTTC. Encoded protein: CASSPPGGTEGGYTF.

The rearrangement uses TRBV30 and TRBJ1-3; no clear D gene. There are 17 residues in the CDR3. CDR1 and CDR2 (germline): GTSNPN, SVGIG (reference sequence). The V gene lost 3 bases and the J gene lost 0 bases, with 18 bases spanning the gap. CDR3 sequence reads: CAWSLLSGLSSGNTIYF. CDR3 sequence (DNA): TGTGCCTGGAGCCTTCTAAGTGGGCTGTCCTCTGGAAACACCATATATTTT.

This chain joins TRBV30 and TRBJ2-7; D is unresolved. This CDR3 comprises 10 residues. V was trimmed by 5 bases and J by 4 bases, leaving 6 bases between them. Germline CDR1 GTSNPN, CDR2 SVGIG (reference sequence). The CDR3 spells CAWGQYEQYF. The CDR3 nucleotides are TGTGCCTGGGGGCAGTACGAGCAGTACTTC.

This chain links TRBV12-5 with TRBJ2-7, with 7 bases lining up with TRBD1. After removal of 1 base from V and 3 bases from J, the junction contained 0 bases not matched to a gene. The CDR3 totals 13 residues. Germline V gene data show CDR1 as LGHNT and CDR2 as FRNRAP. The chain's CDR3 is CASGLDRGYEQYF. Here the CDR3 DNA reads TGTGCTAGTGGTTTGGACAGGGGCTACGAGCAGTACTTC.

This chain uses TRBV18 with TRBJ2-7; 11 bases fit TRBD2. The CDR3 covers 15 residues. The germline V gene has CDR1 KGHSH and CDR2 LQKENI. V shed 5 bases and J 6 bases; nucleotides not matched to a gene: 9. The CDR3 sequence: CASSSSGGASLEQYF. In DNA, the CDR3 is TGTGCCAGCTCAAGTAGCGGGGGGGCGTCTCTCGAGCAGTACTTC. The complete variable domain, with remaining parts taken from reference TRBV18 and TRBJ2-7, reads NAGVMQNPRHLVRRRGQEARLRCSPMKGHSHVYWYRQLPEEGLKFMVYLQKENIIDESGMPKERFSAEFPKEGPSILRIQQVVRGDSAAYFCASSSSGGASLEQYFGPGTRLTVT.

The CDR3 nucleotides read TGTGCCAGCAGCTTATTAAGGGGGGGTGAAGCTTTCTTT. Translation gives CASSLLRGGEAFF. V is TRBV7-3 and J is TRBJ1-1; a possible D gene is TRBD1 (6 bases). V lost 2 bases and J lost 7, with 11 bases in between. CDR1 is SGHTA, CDR2 FQGTGA, per germline. This CDR3 spans 13 amino acids.

The chain uses TRBV5-1 and TRBJ2-1; 11 bases are shared with TRBD2. This CDR3 is 15 amino acids long. Germline trimming cut 2 bases from V and 8 bases from J; bases unmatched to any gene: 6. Per the germline V gene, CDR1 is SGHRS and CDR2 is YFSETQ. CDR3 in DNA: TGCGCCAGCAGCTTTGGACTAGCGGGCTTTTATGAGCAGTTCTTC. Its translation: CASSFGLAGFYEQFF.

V gene TRBV18 combines with J gene TRBJ1-2; perhaps TRBD1 as D (6 bases). CDR1 and CDR2 (germline): KGHSH, LQKENI. This CDR3 spans 15 amino acids. Trimming shortened V by 2 bases and J by 5 bases, and 15 bases separated the two germline ends. The CDR3 is CASSPVNRDPYGYTF. In DNA form, the CDR3 reads TGTGCCAGCTCACCAGTAAACAGGGACCCTTATGGCTACACCTTC. Full variable domain (outside the CDR3, taken from reference TRBV18 and TRBJ1-2): NAGVMQNPRHLVRRRGQEARLRCSPMKGHSHVYWYRQLPEEGLKFMVYLQKENIIDESGMPKERFSAEFPKEGPSILRIQQVVRGDSAAYFCASSPVNRDPYGYTFGSGTRLTVV.

The rearrangement links TRBV6-5 to TRBJ1-2; 7 nucleotides agree with TRBD1. There are 13 residues in the CDR3. V lost 4 bases, J lost 6 bases, and 5 bases stayed unmatched. Germline V gene lookup returns CDR1 MNHEY and CDR2 SVGAGI. CDR3 in DNA: TGTGCCAGCAGTTCCCCAGGGGGGCATGGCTACACCTTC. This translates into CASSSPGGHGYTF.

The chain couples TRBV2 to TRBJ1-5, with D perhaps matching TRBD1 (5 bases). Germline V gene sequence: CDR1 SNHLY, CDR2 FYNNEI. This CDR3 region has 14 residues. Deletions cut 3 bases from V and 7 bases from J, with 13 bases between. DNA of the CDR3: TGTGCCAGCAGTGACTTGGGAGGGGACCAGCCCCAGCATTTT. Translating gives CASSDLGGDQPQHF.

The chain employs TRBV19 and TRBJ1-5; possible D gene TRBD1, 6 bases. Germline V CDR1 and CDR2: LNHDA, SQIVND (reference sequence). With 6 bases removed from V and 6 bases from J, the gap between germline ends came to 15 bases. The CDR3 is 14 amino acids. The CDR3 loop reads CASSLLQGSQPQHF. The CDR3 DNA is TGTGCCAGTAGCTTATTACAGGGAAGTCAGCCCCAGCATTTT.

This clone was found a few times. This chain links TRBV2 with TRBJ1-3; 8 nucleotides align to TRBD1. Germline V CDR1 and CDR2: SNHLY, FYNNEI. The J segment lost 2 bases and the V segment lost 7 bases, leaving 16 bases of the junction unmatched. The length of the CDR3 is 18 residues. Here the CDR3 reads CASTPVWTGLQAGNTIYF. CDR3 DNA: TGTGCCAGCACTCCGGTTTGGACAGGGCTACAGGCTGGAAACACCATATATTTT.